This T cell receptor beta chain is from a study of T cells in tuberculosis. About the study: T cells were selected with CD1B tetramers loaded with glucose monomycolate.

After thawing and overnight rest, PBMC were stained with GMM-loaded CD1B tetramer, viability dye and anti-CD3 for sorting. The CD1B tetramers carried C32 glucose monomycolate purified from Rhodococcus equi. CD14-expressing monocytes were removed from PBMC before cryopreservation and sorting. Sequencing of TCR-alpha and TCR-beta chains was unpaired. The table came from immunoSEQ multiplex PCR; TCRdb's copy has only in-frame clones and leaves some out. Counted here are about 58,000 clones, 70% to 90% occurring once; the ten biggest clones make up around a fifth. The CDR3 has 14 residues. Germline assignment: CDR1 SGHTA and CDR2 FQGNSA. The V and J ends lost 5 bases and 4 bases, in that order; junction bases with no gene match: 3.

This sequence joins TRBV7-2 and TRBJ2-7; 12 nucleotides line up with TRBD2. The TCR comes from an adult woman with latent tuberculosis. Sequencing used CD1b-GMM tetramer-negative cells sorted from PBMCs. The CDR3 region has the DNA TGTGCCAGCAGCCGCGGACTAGCGGGGTACGAGCAGTACTTC. Its translation is CASSRGLAGYEQYF.